These T cell receptor beta chains were read from a single sample in a study of cytomegalovirus exposure and HLA in healthy donors. The repertoire was sequenced with immunoSEQ multiplex PCR; TCRdb's copy has only in-frame clones and lacks some. This sample has 170,000 or so clones, with 60% to 85% found just once. Sample: PBMCs. The receptors stem from a woman aged 40 to 50 in good health and CMV-seronegative. CDR3s leave out the opening cysteine and the closing phenylalanine or tryptophan.

J gene,CDR3 length,V gene,CDR3 protein
TRBJ2-5,12,TRBV6-5,ASSYSYHQETQY
TRBJ2-7,11,TRBV7-8,ASSPTQGHEQY
TRBJ2-7,13,TRBV2,ASEGTGTGEYEQY
TRBJ2-4,12,TRBV2,ASSSRRDKNIQY
TRBJ1-2,13,TRBV4-1,ASSRGGVLGYGYT
TRBJ1-6,11,TRBV5-4,ASSLTGNSPLH
TRBJ2-1,9,TRBV20-1,SANNGHKQF
TRBJ1-4,13,TRBV7-9,ASSLEGLTNEKLF
TRBJ2-7,13,TRBV5-1,ASSLGGQGDYEQY
TRBJ2-7,13,TRBV10-3,AANDRGRSSYEQY
TRBJ1-5,13,TRBV28,ASSQGQHSNQPQH
TRBJ1-6,15,TRBV5-1,ASSLSPPTHDNSPLH
TRBJ1-1,11,TRBV6-5,ARLPSLDTEAF
TRBJ1-6,14,TRBV14,ASSPSGGSYNSPLH
TRBJ2-1,12,TRBV5-1,ASSLSPGSDEQF
TRBJ2-5,11,TRBV18,ASSQGLKETQY
TRBJ1-1,11,TRBV6-6,ASSYSGATEAF
TRBJ1-2,9,TRBV2,AGGDAYGYT
TRBJ2-7,13,TRBV6-5,ASSYKAGVSYEQY
TRBJ1-6,17,TRBV5-4,ASSSGTDVVSSYNSPLH
TRBJ2-1,12,TRBV25-1,ASSEAGGINEQF
TRBJ2-3,12,TRBV5-8,ASSLQGAGDTQY
TRBJ2-5,17,TRBV9,ASSVDWTSGPLYQETQY
TRBJ1-5,13,TRBV7-6,ASSLEPGINQPQH
TRBJ2-3,12,TRBV5-4,ASRFTGNTDTQY
TRBJ1-2,12,TRBV2,ASSEEGAGYGYT
TRBJ2-7,13,TRBV5-4,ASSLRSGGAHEQY
TRBJ1-1,14,TRBV18,ASSQSIGQGGTEAF
TRBJ2-2,13,TRBV5-6,ASRNLDRATGELF
TRBJ1-5,14,TRBV2,ASSEYGTGSNQPQH
TRBJ1-2,14,TRBV6-5,ASSYSLLGGGMGYT
TRBJ2-5,11,TRBV7-9,ASSLKRQETQY
TRBJ2-7,11,TRBV27,ASSSQVHYEQY
TRBJ2-7,12,TRBV7-9,ASSPVMRSYEQY
TRBJ2-7,12,TRBV19,ASSPGGSYYEQY
TRBJ2-7,13,TRBV11-2,ASSSLAGGPYEQY